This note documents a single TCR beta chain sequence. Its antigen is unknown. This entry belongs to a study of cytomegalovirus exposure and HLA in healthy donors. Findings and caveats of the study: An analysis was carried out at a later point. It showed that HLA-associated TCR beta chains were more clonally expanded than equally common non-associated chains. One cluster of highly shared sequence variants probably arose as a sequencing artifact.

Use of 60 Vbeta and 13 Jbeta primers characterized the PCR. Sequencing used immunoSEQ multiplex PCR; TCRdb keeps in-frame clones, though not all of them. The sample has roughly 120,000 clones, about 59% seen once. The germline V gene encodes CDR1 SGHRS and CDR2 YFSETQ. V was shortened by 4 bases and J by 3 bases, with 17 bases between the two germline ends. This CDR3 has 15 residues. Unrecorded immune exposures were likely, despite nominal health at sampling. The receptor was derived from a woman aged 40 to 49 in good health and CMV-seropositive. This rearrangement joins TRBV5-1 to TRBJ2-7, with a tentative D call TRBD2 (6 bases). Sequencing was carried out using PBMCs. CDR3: CASSPAGTEFYEQYF. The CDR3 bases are TGCGCCAGCAGCCCGGCGGGGACGGAATTCTACGAGCAGTACTTC.